Below, 27 T cell receptor beta chains from the same sample are listed, as sequenced in a study of blood T cell repertoires in COVID-19. Measured with immunoSEQ multiplex PCR; TCRdb has only the in-frame clones, and not every one. Here the sample spans 350,000 to 400,000 clones, roughly 92% being singletons. Sequences were obtained from PBMCs or T cells enriched from blood (not recorded which). The receptors shown here come from a woman between 40 and 50 years old who had been exposed to COVID-19.

The chain couples TRBV2 to TRBJ1-1; 9 bases match TRBD1. This CDR3 spans 12 amino acids. Germline-derived CDR1 and CDR2 are SNHLY and FYNNEI. V was clipped by 8 bases and J by 8 bases; unmatched bases: 6. CDR3 DNA sequence: TGTGCCAGCGGGGGACAGGGTGTAGAAGCTTTCTTT. Translated: CASGGQGVEAFF.

CDR3 sequence: CASSPVVPGGWETQYF. The CDR3 bases are TGTGCCAGCAGCCCTGTTGTTCCAGGGGGCTGGGAGACCCAGTACTTC. The V and J genes are TRBV7-9 and TRBJ2-5, with 8 bases aligning to TRBD1. The germline V gene encodes CDR1 SEHNR and CDR2 FQNEAQ (reference sequence). The CDR3 has 16 residues. V lost 5 bases, J lost 5 bases, and 13 bases stayed unmatched.

This clone was picked up a small number of times. The chain is built from TRBV2 and TRBJ1-2; 7 bases match TRBD1. The CDR3 length is 13 residues. Losses at the gene ends were 7 bases for V and 7 bases for J; bases not matched to a gene: 9. Germline V lookup: CDR1 SNHLY, CDR2 FYNNEI. Written as DNA, the CDR3 is TGTGCCAGCACCAGACAGGGTCTCGGTGGCTACACCTTC. Protein: CASTRQGLGGYTF.

About this clone itself: Other DNA sequences within the sample encode an identical CDR3. Written as DNA, the CDR3 is TGTGCCAGCAGCTTGACAGCCATGAACACTGAAGCTTTCTTT. As protein: CASSLTAMNTEAFF. This sequence joins TRBV7-2 and TRBJ1-1, with TRBD1 as a possible D gene (5 bases). Trimming removed 3 bases at V and 0 bases at J, with 8 bases between. This CDR3 spans 14 amino acids. Germline V CDR1 and CDR2: SGHTA, FQGNSA.

V usage is TRBV3-1 (or the pseudogene TRBV3-2) and J usage is TRBJ2-2; 7 bases agree with TRBD2. This CDR3 region has 19 residues. The germline gives CDR1 LGHDT, CDR2 YNNKEL (reference sequence). V shed 3 bases and J 3 bases; nucleotides not matched to a gene: 16. In nucleotides, the CDR3 is TGTGCCAGCAGCCAGGATAAGATGTTGCGGGGGAGTGACACCGGGGAGCTGTTTTTT. Protein sequence: CASSQDKMLRGSDTGELFF.

The V call is TRBV6-2 or TRBV6-3, the J call TRBJ1-1; no clear D gene. CDR1 is MNHEY, CDR2 SVGEGT, per germline. V dropped 6 bases and J dropped 5 bases, with 7 bases sitting between them. CDR3 length: 11 residues. The CDR3 loop is CASSDNTEAFF. In DNA, the CDR3 is TGTGCCAGCAGCGACAATACTGAAGCTTTCTTT.

Note on this clone: The same CDR3 is also encoded by other DNA sequences in this sample. The rearrangement uses TRBV27 and TRBJ2-7; maybe TRBD2 (5 bases). Trimming stripped 8 bases from V and 3 bases from J, with 14 bases between. CDR3 length: 13 residues. From germline, CDR1 is MNHEY and CDR2 SMNVEV (reference sequence). The CDR3 DNA reads as TGTGCCAGCGGTCGCACCGGGATCTACGAGCAGTACTTC. It encodes CASGRTGIYEQYF.

The chain couples TRBV30 to TRBJ2-2; D is uncertain. The CDR3 extends over 15 amino acids. The V gene lost 1 base and the J gene lost 1 base, with 10 bases spanning the gap. Germline V gene lookup returns CDR1 GTSNPN and CDR2 SVGIG (reference sequence). The CDR3 nucleotides read TGTGCCTGGAGTGCGTACCGCGGGAACACCGGGGAGCTGTTTTTT. Its protein product is CAWSAYRGNTGELFF.

The V and J genes are TRBV3-1 (or the pseudogene TRBV3-2) and TRBJ1-1; the D is unclear. This CDR3 region has 13 residues. V shed 0 bases and J shed 7 bases, with 9 bases lying between them. Germline V gene sequence: CDR1 LGHDT, CDR2 YNNKEL (reference sequence). The CDR3 coding sequence is TGTGCCAGCAGCCAAGATCTCGTGAGTGAAGCTTTCTTT. The encoded protein is CASSQDLVSEAFF.

The chain carries TRBV28 and TRBJ1-5, with a tentative D call TRBD1 (5 bases). Germline V gene sequence: CDR1 MDHEN, CDR2 SYDVKM. This CDR3 region has 15 residues. The V and J ends lost 3 bases and 3 bases respectively, with 12 bases between them. CDR3 sequence: CASSLGGVTNQPQHF. The CDR3 DNA reads TGTGCCAGCAGTTTGGGAGGGGTAACCAATCAGCCCCAGCATTTT.

CDR3 DNA: TGTGCCAGTAGTACGGGACTAGCTAACTACGAGCAGTACTTC. Its protein product is CASSTGLANYEQYF. V and J are TRBV19 and TRBJ2-7; the match to TRBD2 covers 9 bases. V lost 4 bases and J lost 3; bases outside the gene matches: 4. CDR1 is LNHDA, CDR2 SQIVND, per germline (reference sequence). The CDR3 has 14 amino acids.

The V call is TRBV5-6, the J call TRBJ1-4; 7 bases line up with TRBD1. The CDR3 sequence is 13 residues long. Germline values: CDR1 SGHDT, CDR2 YYEEEE. The ends lost 0 bases at V and 7 bases at J; junction bases unmatched: 0. The CDR3 protein is CASSLGQGEKLFF. Written as DNA, the CDR3 is TGTGCCAGCAGCTTGGGACAGGGTGAAAAACTGTTTTTT.

Written as DNA, the CDR3 is TGCGCCAGCAGCCACGGGACTAGCGGGAGGTTCTCCTACGAGCAGTACTTC. Its protein is CASSHGTSGRFSYEQYF. The genes are TRBV5-1 and TRBJ2-7; 15 positions match TRBD2. J was trimmed by 0 bases and V by 4 bases; bases with no gene match: 5. The V gene's germline CDR1 is SGHRS and CDR2 YFSETQ. CDR3 length: 17 residues.

The chain has TRBV4-1 and TRBJ1-1, with 8 bases identical to TRBD1. V dropped 0 bases and J dropped 1; count of bases not matched to a gene: 10. CDR1 is MGHRA and CDR2 is YSYEKL in the germline V gene. The CDR3 length is 18 residues. Here the CDR3 DNA reads TGCGCCAGCAGCCAAGATCCCCCAGGGGGCAGTTGGAACACTGAAGCTTTCTTT. It specifies CASSQDPPGGSWNTEAFF.

The gene calls are TRBV4-1 and TRBJ1-2; 7 bases line up with TRBD1. V shed 2 bases, J shed 5 bases, and the junction held 2 bases outside the gene matches. Per the germline V gene, CDR1 is MGHRA and CDR2 is YSYEKL. This CDR3 is 13 amino acids long. This CDR3 is CASSQSGGYGYTF. CDR3 coding DNA: TGCGCCAGCAGCCAATCAGGGGGATATGGCTACACCTTC.

The chain employs TRBV5-1 and TRBJ1-5; D is undetermined. Trimming stripped 0 bases from V and 4 bases from J, with 8 bases between. CDR3 length equals 14 residues. Per germline, CDR1 SGHRS and CDR2 YFSETQ. The CDR3 nucleotides read TGCGCCAGCAGCTTGGTCTCGGGGAATCAGCCCCAGCATTTT. As protein: CASSLVSGNQPQHF.

CDR3 in amino acids: CASRAGGTTEAFF. CDR3 coding DNA: TGTGCCAGCAGGGCAGGAGGCACCACTGAAGCTTTCTTT. V and J are TRBV3-1 (or the pseudogene TRBV3-2) and TRBJ1-1; D remains unclear. V lost 6 bases to trimming and J lost 4 bases, with 12 bases between them. Germline lookup yields CDR1 LGHDT and CDR2 YNNKEL (reference sequence). This CDR3 region has 13 residues.

This clone was picked up one time. The chain uses TRBV14 and TRBJ1-2, with D maybe TRBD1 (5 bases). This CDR3 contains 11 residues. The germline CDR1 and CDR2 sequences are SGHDN and FVKESK. Trimming removed 8 bases at V and 5 bases at J, with 9 bases between. CDR3: CASSKGYGYTF. As DNA, the CDR3 is TGTGCCAGCTCAAAGGGGTATGGCTACACCTTC.

V is TRBV30 and J is TRBJ2-7; D is unresolved. CDR3 length: 12 residues. V was pared by 0 bases and J by 4 bases, with 7 bases between. The germline gives CDR1 GTSNPN, CDR2 SVGIG (reference sequence). CDR3 protein: CAWSVSRYEQYF. The CDR3 nucleotides are TGTGCCTGGAGTGTTTCCCGGTACGAGCAGTACTTC.

The J gene is TRBJ1-5, the V gene TRBV6-1; a possible D gene is TRBD1 (6 bases). Trimming cost V 2 bases and J 0 bases, with 8 bases left between them. The length of the CDR3 is 15 residues. Germline CDR1 is MNHNS and CDR2 is SASEGT. CDR3 coding DNA: TGTGCCAGCAGTGAAACAGGGAATAGCAATCAGCCCCAGCATTTT. Translated, it gives CASSETGNSNQPQHF.

The chain joins TRBV15 to TRBJ1-1; no clear D. The CDR3 extends over 14 amino acids. Germline V lookup: CDR1 LNHNV, CDR2 YYDKDF (reference sequence). The V gene lost 4 bases and the J gene lost 0 bases, with 9 bases spanning the gap. CDR3 region: CATSKEQLNTEAFF. For the CDR3, the DNA is TGTGCCACCAGCAAAGAACAGTTGAACACTGAAGCTTTCTTT.

V usage is TRBV18 and J usage is TRBJ1-6, with D perhaps TRBD1 (5 bases). CDR3 size: 15 residues. The germline V gene has CDR1 KGHSH and CDR2 LQKENI. The germline V and J ends were trimmed by 1 base and 9 bases, with 13 bases remaining between them. The CDR3 loop is CASSPQEGAPSPLHF. The DNA of the CDR3 is TGTGCCAGCTCACCACAGGAAGGGGCTCCTTCACCCCTCCACTTT.

This chain uses TRBV6-1 with TRBJ1-1; TRBD1 aligns across 8 bases. Germline loops: CDR1 MNHNS, CDR2 SASEGT. This CDR3 is 13 amino acids long. Trimming removed 7 bases from V and 3 bases from J; junction bases left unmatched: 4. The CDR3 DNA reads as TGTGCCAGCACTCGGACAGGGTACACTGAAGCTTTCTTT. This sequence encodes CASTRTGYTEAFF.

The V gene is TRBV19, the J gene TRBJ1-2; D not certain. This CDR3 spans 15 amino acids. Trimming removed 3 bases at V and 6 bases at J, with 17 bases between. Germline loops: CDR1 LNHDA, CDR2 SQIVND (reference sequence). The CDR3 loop is CASSIPTTRTDGYTF. CDR3 sequence (DNA): TGTGCCAGTAGTATCCCGACTACTAGGACCGATGGCTACACCTTC.

The V gene is TRBV19, the J gene TRBJ2-1, with 8 bases fitting TRBD2. CDR3 length: 15 residues. Unmatched junction bases numbered 7, after V lost 3 bases and J lost 6 bases. In germline, CDR1 is LNHDA, CDR2 SQIVND (reference sequence). Here the CDR3 DNA reads TGTGCCAGTAGTATTAGGGGACTAGGTCTCAATGAGCAGTTCTTC. Amino acids: CASSIRGLGLNEQFF.

This clone was counted once. The genes are TRBV28 and TRBJ2-3, with TRBD1 identical over 9 bases. With V trimmed by 5 bases and J by 1 base, 7 bases remained unmatched. Germline V gene lookup returns CDR1 MDHEN and CDR2 SYDVKM. The CDR3 runs to 16 residues. CDR3 bases: TGTGCCAGCAGTCCTTCCCGGACAGGGGGCACAGATACGCAGTATTTT. Amino acids: CASSPSRTGGTDTQYF.

J is TRBJ2-1 and V is TRBV4-3, with 11 bases fitting TRBD2. Germline V CDR1 and CDR2: LGHNA, YSLEER. The CDR3 extends over 15 amino acids. Trimming at V came to 4 bases and at J to 8 bases, leaving 7 bases not matched to a gene. CDR3 region: CASSPLAGGAYEQFF. CDR3 nucleotide sequence: TGCGCCAGCAGCCCTCTAGCGGGAGGAGCGTATGAGCAGTTCTTC.